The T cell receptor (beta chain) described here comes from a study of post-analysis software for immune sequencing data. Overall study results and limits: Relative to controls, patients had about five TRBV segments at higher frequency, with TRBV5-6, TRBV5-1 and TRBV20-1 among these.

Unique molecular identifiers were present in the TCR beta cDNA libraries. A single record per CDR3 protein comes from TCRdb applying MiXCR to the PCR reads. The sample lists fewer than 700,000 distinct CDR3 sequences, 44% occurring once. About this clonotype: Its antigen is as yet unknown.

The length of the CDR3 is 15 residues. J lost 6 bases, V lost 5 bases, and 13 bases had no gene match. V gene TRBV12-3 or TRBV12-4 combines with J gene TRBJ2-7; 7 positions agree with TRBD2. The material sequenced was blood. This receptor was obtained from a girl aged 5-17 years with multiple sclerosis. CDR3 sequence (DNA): TGTGCCAGCAGTCTCCGACTAGCAACAAGGGGCGAGCAGTACTTC. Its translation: CASSLRLATRGEQYF.